The following is a TCR beta chain sequence with its context. Antigen: not known. This table comes from immunoSEQ multiplex PCR, and its TCRdb copy is limited to in-frame clones, with some not included. The data contain 8,000 or so clones, 23% of them seen just once; the ten biggest clones take up 9.5% to 10%. This entry belongs to a study of sequential checkpoint blockade in melanoma. Overall study: After both sequences, patients received maintenance nivolumab. Matched biopsies came pretreatment and at week 13 for about 24 patients. Overall study findings and caveats: Pretreatment TIL clonality tracked with response in the nivolumab-first arm.

From germline, CDR1 is SGHNT and CDR2 YENEEA. The CDR3 totals 15 residues. V gave up 0 bases and J gave up 0 bases, with 6 bases separating them. As for treatment: randomized to nivolumab then ipilimumab (arm A) or the reverse (arm B). The chain recombines TRBV11-3 with TRBJ2-1; the D call may be TRBD1 or TRBD2 (5 bases each). The source is a human donor with melanoma. The sample was tumor tissue (inferred from file names), taken from a patient given nivolumab and ipilimumab in sequence. Here the CDR3 DNA reads TGTGCCAGCAGCTTAGAGGGACCCTCCTACAATGAGCAGTTCTTC. Encoded protein: CASSLEGPSYNEQFF.